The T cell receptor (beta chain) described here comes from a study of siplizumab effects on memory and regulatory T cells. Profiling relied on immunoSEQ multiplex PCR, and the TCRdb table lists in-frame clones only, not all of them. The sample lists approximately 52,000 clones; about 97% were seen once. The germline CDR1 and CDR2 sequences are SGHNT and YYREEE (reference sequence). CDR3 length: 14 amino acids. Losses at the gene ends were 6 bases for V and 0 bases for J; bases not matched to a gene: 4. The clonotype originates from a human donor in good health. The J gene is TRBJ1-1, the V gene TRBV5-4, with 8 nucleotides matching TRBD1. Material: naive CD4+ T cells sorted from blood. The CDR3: CASILQGVNTEAFF. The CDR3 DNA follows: TGTGCCAGCATCCTACAGGGGGTGAACACTGAAGCTTTCTTT.